These 10 T cell receptor beta chains originate from one sample sequenced in a study of blood T cell repertoires in COVID-19. The protocol was immunoSEQ multiplex PCR, while the TCRdb copy is restricted to in-frame clones and leaves out a portion. The sample holds about 69,000 clones, 60% to 80% seen once. The material sequenced was peripheral blood. The receptors derive from a human donor in a cohort sampled during active COVID-19.

The chain recombines TRBV13 with TRBJ2-7; D might be TRBD1 (7 bases). V was clipped by 6 bases and J by 2 bases, with 14 bases between them. Germline values: CDR1 PRHDT, CDR2 FYEKMQ (reference sequence). CDR3 length: 14 residues. The DNA for the CDR3 is TGTGCCAGCAGTCTCAGGGGGGCGACCTACGAGCAGTACTTC. Its protein product is CASSLRGATYEQYF. The full variable domain, rest sourced from reference TRBV13 and TRBJ2-7, is AAGVIQSPRHLIKEKRETATLKCYPIPRHDTVYWYQQGPGQDPQFLISFYEKMQSDKGSIPDRFSAQQFSDYHSELNMSSLELGDSALYFCASSLRGATYEQYFGPGTRLTVT.

V is TRBV21-1 and J is TRBJ1-1. TRBV21-1 is deemed a pseudogene. This CDR3 contains 14 residues. CDR3 coding DNA: TGTGCCAGCATGTCGGACGGGATGAACACTGAAGCTTTCTTT. Residues: CASMSDGMNTEAFF.

V and J are TRBV4-1 and TRBJ2-1, with 7 bases fitting TRBD1. This CDR3 is built from 16 residues. The ends lost 0 bases at V and 6 bases at J; junction bases unmatched: 8. Looked up from germline, CDR1 is MGHRA and CDR2 is YSYEKL. The CDR3, as DNA: TGCGCCAGCAGCCAAGATCCCTCAGCAGGGGGCAATGAGCAGTTCTTC. As protein: CASSQDPSAGGNEQFF.

The V call is TRBV5-6, the J call TRBJ1-6; 8 positions match TRBD1. Germline trimming cut 4 bases from V and 4 bases from J; bases unmatched to any gene: 4. CDR1 SGHDT and CDR2 YYEEEE come from the germline V gene. The length of the CDR3 is 15 residues. The CDR3 here is CASSRDRRYNSPLHF. The DNA for the CDR3 is TGTGCCAGCAGCCGGGACAGGCGATATAATTCACCCCTCCACTTT.

The V and J genes are TRBV6-5 and TRBJ2-7; possible D gene TRBD1, 6 bases. The CDR3 sequence is 15 residues long. V was cut by 2 bases and J by 2 bases, with 13 bases left in between. Germline CDR1 and CDR2: MNHEY and SVGAGI. Written as DNA, the CDR3 is TGTGCCAGCAGTTACGGGGCAGGGGTCCCCTACGAGCAGTACTTC. Translating gives CASSYGAGVPYEQYF.

The chain carries TRBV10-3 and TRBJ1-5; D remains ambiguous. V dropped 9 bases and J dropped 1 base, with 16 bases sitting between them. This CDR3 has 15 amino acids. CDR1 is ENHRY, CDR2 SYGVKD, per germline. This CDR3 reads CAISGVEGSNQPQHF. The CDR3 DNA is TGTGCCATTTCTGGGGTGGAGGGAAGCAATCAGCCCCAGCATTTT.

The chain recombines TRBV9 with TRBJ1-6; 7 nucleotides agree with TRBD1. Trimming at V came to 3 bases and at J to 9 bases, leaving 3 bases not matched to a gene. CDR1 and CDR2 from the germline V gene are SGDLS and YYNGEE. This CDR3 spans 13 amino acids. The DNA of the CDR3 is TGTGCCAGCAGCGGGCAGGGGGGTTCACCCCTCCACTTT. Translation gives CASSGQGGSPLHF.

This clone has only a few counts. V usage is TRBV24-1 and J usage is TRBJ1-1; no definite D call. Trimming pared 5 bases from V and 4 bases from J, leaving 13 bases between. The length of the CDR3 is 14 residues. CDR1 is KGHDR and CDR2 is SFDVKD in the germline V gene. The CDR3 sequence: CATSGEGAGTEAFF. The CDR3 DNA sequence: TGTGCCACCAGTGGGGAGGGAGCGGGCACTGAAGCTTTCTTT.

V gene TRBV6-5 combines with J gene TRBJ2-5; 14 bases align to TRBD2. This CDR3 region has 15 residues. With 6 bases clipped from V and 4 bases from J, the junction kept 4 bases outside the gene matches. Germline V lookup: CDR1 MNHEY, CDR2 SVGAGI. CDR3: CASSQGLAGGETQYF. CDR3 DNA: TGTGCCAGCAGCCAAGGACTAGCGGGAGGAGAGACCCAGTACTTC.

The chain is built from TRBV11-2 and TRBJ1-4; D remains unclear. Trimming stripped 1 base from V and 6 bases from J, with 3 bases between. This CDR3 has 12 amino acids. Looked up from germline, CDR1 is SGHAT and CDR2 is FQNNGV. The chain's CDR3 is CASSLGHEKLFF. CDR3 nucleotide sequence: TGTGCCAGCAGCTTAGGGCATGAAAAACTGTTTTTT.